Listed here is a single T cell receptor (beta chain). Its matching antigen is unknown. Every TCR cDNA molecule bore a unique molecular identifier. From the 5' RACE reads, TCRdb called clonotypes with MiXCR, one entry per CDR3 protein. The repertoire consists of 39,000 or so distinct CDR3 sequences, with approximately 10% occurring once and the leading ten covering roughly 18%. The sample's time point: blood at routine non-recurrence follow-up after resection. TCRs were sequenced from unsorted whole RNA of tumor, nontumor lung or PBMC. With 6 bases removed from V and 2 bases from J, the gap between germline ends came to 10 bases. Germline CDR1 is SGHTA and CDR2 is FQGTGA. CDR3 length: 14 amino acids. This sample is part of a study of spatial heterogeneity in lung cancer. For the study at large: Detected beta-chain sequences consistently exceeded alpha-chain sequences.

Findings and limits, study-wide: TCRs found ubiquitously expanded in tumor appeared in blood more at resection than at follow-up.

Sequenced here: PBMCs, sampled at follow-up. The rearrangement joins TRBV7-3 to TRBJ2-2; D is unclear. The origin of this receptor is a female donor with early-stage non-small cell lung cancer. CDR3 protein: CASSMGHNTGELFF. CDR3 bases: TGTGCCAGCAGTATGGGCCACAACACCGGGGAGCTGTTTTTT.